This T cell receptor beta chain was identified in a study of metastatic and nonmetastatic thyroid tumors. TCRdb recomputed clones from the PCR reads via MiXCR. The sample holds about 13,000 clones; roughly a third are singletons and the top ten take about 12%. Before thyroid surgery, none of the patients had received any treatment. The CDR3 runs to 12 residues. In germline, CDR1 is MNHEY, CDR2 SVGAGI. V was pared by 2 bases and J by 6 bases, with 8 bases between. The sample comprised tumor tissue. The receptor's source is a male donor with papillary thyroid cancer or a benign thyroid nodule (not recorded which). Some clones in this sample may be carry-over from other donors' samples. The J gene is TRBJ2-7, the V gene TRBV6-5; D is possibly TRBD1 (5 bases). This CDR3 is CASSYARGEQYF. The CDR3, as DNA: TGTGCCAGCAGTTACGCTAGGGGCGAGCAGTACTTC.